This T cell receptor beta chain was documented in a study of blood T cell repertoires in COVID-19. Study background: Some COVID-19 samples were acute and others convalescent; all came from the United States, Italy and Spain. T cells, B-cell-depleted T cells, or PBMCs supplied cDNA or gDNA.

Membership in each cohort depended on participant-reported clinical history. Produced via immunoSEQ multiplex PCR; TCRdb's table is partial and in-frame only. The sample comprises 220,000 or so clones, almost 90% of which are singletons, and about 14% rests with the top ten. The CDR3 runs 15 residues. Germline V gene sequence: CDR1 KGHSH, CDR2 LQKENI. V gave up 4 bases and J gave up 1 base; unmatched junction bases: 5. The V gene is TRBV18, the J gene TRBJ2-5; the match to TRBD1 covers 8 bases. The sequencing sample was made of PBMCs or T cells enriched from blood (not recorded which). The clonotype originates from a woman aged 45-59 years with acute COVID-19. As DNA, the CDR3 is TGTGCCAGCTCACTAGGACAGGGACTCCAAGAGACCCAGTACTTC. Encoded protein: CASSLGQGLQETQYF.